This entry lists 20 T cell receptor beta chains sequenced from one sample in a study of memory CD4+ T cells and cytomegalovirus serostatus. Single viable CD3+CD4+CD8-CD45RO+ cells were sorted as the memory CD4+ T cells. The method was immunoSEQ multiplex PCR; TCRdb's version includes in-frame clones alone and lacks a portion of them. In the table there are about 75,000 clones, under 80% of which are singletons. What was sequenced was memory CD4+ T cells from blood. The source is an adult in good health and CMV-seropositive.

This clone was observed a single time. This sequence joins TRBV7-2 and TRBJ1-2, with D possibly matching TRBD1 (5 bases). CDR3 length: 13 residues. The germline gives CDR1 SGHTA, CDR2 FQGNSA. V was trimmed by 4 bases and J by 5 bases, leaving 11 bases between them. Written as DNA, the CDR3 is TGTGCCAGCAGCTCCTCGACAGCTTATGGCTACACCTTC. This gives the protein CASSSSTAYGYTF.

The rearrangement joins TRBV10-3 to TRBJ2-6; D is uncertain. The CDR3 loop spans 14 amino acids. V lost 7 bases, J lost 2 bases, and 9 bases lay in between. Germline loops: CDR1 ENHRY, CDR2 SYGVKD. CDR3 residues: CAIKDSPGANVLTF. The CDR3 DNA reads TGTGCCATCAAAGATAGTCCTGGGGCCAACGTCCTGACTTTC.

The chain has TRBV11-2 and TRBJ2-3, with TRBD2 matching 13 bases. This CDR3 contains 16 residues. Trimming cost V 5 bases and J 9 bases; bases outside gene matches: 11. Germline CDR1 and CDR2: SGHAT and FQNNGV. The CDR3 DNA sequence: TGTGCCAGCAGCGCCGCCGGGACTAGCGGGAAGGGGACGCAGTATTTT. It is translated as CASSAAGTSGKGTQYF.

J is TRBJ1-5 and V is TRBV30; D not certain. The CDR3 covers 14 residues. Germline CDR1 reads GTSNPN; CDR2 reads SVGIG (reference sequence). Trimming removed 5 bases from V and 7 bases from J, with 18 bases in between. The DNA for the CDR3 is TGTGCCTGGGGTTCCCGAGGTCTTCCCCAGCCCCAGCATTTT. Its translation is CAWGSRGLPQPQHF.

This clone was observed a handful of times. The genes are TRBV7-9 and TRBJ2-1; the D is unclear. Germline values: CDR1 SEHNR, CDR2 FQNEAQ (reference sequence). The CDR3 sequence is 12 residues long. V gave up 1 base and J gave up 7 bases, with 5 bases separating them. The CDR3 here is CASSLGANEQFF. The CDR3 DNA follows: TGTGCCAGCAGCTTAGGGGCTAATGAGCAGTTCTTC.

This clone appeared once. The chain recombines TRBV27 with TRBJ1-2, with a possible D match to TRBD1 (5 bases). CDR3 length: 12 amino acids. Per germline, CDR1 MNHEY and CDR2 SMNVEV (reference sequence). Trimming pared 7 bases from V and 10 bases from J, leaving 16 bases between. CDR3 region: CASITPGGAYTF. The CDR3 DNA reads as TGTGCCAGCATTACCCCGGGAGGGGCCTACACCTTC.

The V gene is TRBV28, the J gene TRBJ2-5; D is possibly TRBD1 or TRBD2 (5 bases each). V was cut by 4 bases and J by 4 bases, with 16 bases left in between. This CDR3 spans 15 amino acids. Germline CDR1 and CDR2: MDHEN and SYDVKM. The CDR3 sequence is CASSSRGDLRETQYF. CDR3 sequence (DNA): TGTGCCAGCAGTTCTCGAGGGGACCTAAGAGAGACCCAGTACTTC. The full variable domain, with the rest looked up from reference TRBV28 and TRBJ2-5, is DVKVTQSSRYLVKRTGEKVFLECVQDMDHENMFWYRQDPGLGLRLIYFSYDVKMKEKGDIPEGYSVSREKKERFSLILESASTNQTSMYLCASSSRGDLRETQYFGPGTRLLVL.

V gene TRBV18 combines with J gene TRBJ2-7, with a tentative D call TRBD2 (6 bases). The CDR3 length is 13 residues. The V and J ends lost 6 bases and 7 bases respectively, with 16 bases between them. Germline CDR1 and CDR2: KGHSH and LQKENI. DNA for the CDR3: TGTGCCAGCTCCCTCTCGGGTGCGGGGGAGCAGTACGTC. It translates to CASSLSGAGEQYV.

The chain links TRBV28 to TRBJ1-2, with TRBD1 matching 7 bases. Germline V gene lookup returns CDR1 MDHEN and CDR2 SYDVKM. The trim removed 6 bases at V and 6 bases at J, leaving 7 bases unmatched. CDR3 length: 13 amino acids. In DNA form, the CDR3 reads TGTGCCAGCAGATATCAGGGGGTGAATGGCTACACCTTC. This codes for CASRYQGVNGYTF.

The chain carries TRBV7-9 and TRBJ1-1, with D possibly being TRBD1 (5 bases). CDR1 and CDR2 from the germline V gene are SEHNR and FQNEAQ (reference sequence). V was clipped by 5 bases and J by 5 bases, with 15 bases between them. The CDR3 sequence is 14 residues long. The CDR3: CASSPREGRTEAFF. CDR3 DNA sequence: TGTGCCAGCAGCCCCCGGGAGGGGCGGACTGAAGCTTTCTTT.

This clone showed up just a few times. This rearrangement joins TRBV7-2 to TRBJ1-4; D gene ambiguous. The CDR3 totals 15 residues. Trimming took 5 bases from V and 4 from J, leaving 14 bases between them. Germline V gene data show CDR1 as SGHTA and CDR2 as FQGNSA. DNA of the CDR3: TGTGCCAGCAGCCCCGTGTCGGCCGATAATGAAAAACTGTTTTTT. This encodes CASSPVSADNEKLFF.

J is TRBJ1-1 and V is TRBV6-6; D gene unclear. The CDR3 covers 13 residues. V lost 10 bases and J lost 6, with 18 bases in between. Germline CDR1 MNHNY, CDR2 SVGAGI (reference sequence). The CDR3 here is CATTIELSAEAFF. The CDR3 DNA reads TGTGCCACCACGATCGAACTGAGCGCTGAAGCTTTCTTT.

The chain joins TRBV19 to TRBJ1-2; a weak D match, TRBD1 (6 bases). The ends were cut back, 3 bases at V and 14 bases at J, with 16 bases in the middle. The CDR3 is made up of 12 amino acids. Germline lookup yields CDR1 LNHDA and CDR2 SQIVND (reference sequence). DNA of the CDR3: TGTGCCAGTAGTATCGTGGGATGGGGGCTGACCTTC. Residues: CASSIVGWGLTF.

The chain combines TRBV7-6 with TRBJ2-7, with TRBD2 identical over 8 bases. Germline-derived CDR1 and CDR2 are SGHVS and FNYEAQ. The junction had 10 bases not matched to a gene; V was cut back by 1 base and J by 5 bases. The CDR3 is made up of 16 amino acids. The CDR3 reads CASSLVASGSTDEQYV. The CDR3 DNA reads TGTGCCAGCAGCTTAGTTGCCAGCGGGAGTACCGACGAGCAGTACGTC.

A few counts support this clone. The chain couples TRBV5-6 to TRBJ2-6, with D maybe TRBD1 (6 bases). This CDR3 comprises 16 residues. The V end lost 3 bases, the J end lost 14 bases, and 24 bases lay between the germline ends. Germline lookup yields CDR1 SGHDT and CDR2 YYEEEE. CDR3 sequence reads: CASSSVSRTAEVLLTF. As DNA, the CDR3 is TGTGCCAGCAGCTCGGTTAGTAGGACAGCGGAGGTTCTCCTGACTTTC.

This chain connects TRBV7-2 to TRBJ1-5; weak D call: TRBD1 (5 bases). CDR1 SGHTA and CDR2 FQGNSA come from the germline V gene. The CDR3 extends over 19 amino acids. V lost 4 bases, J lost 2 bases, and 24 bases lay in between. The CDR3 bases are TGTGCCAGCAGCTCTAGGTCCTCGGTTGGGGGAATTGGCAATCAGCCCCAGCATTTT. It translates to CASSSRSSVGGIGNQPQHF.

The table lists this clone with a count of one. J is TRBJ2-4 and V is TRBV5-1; 7 nucleotides match TRBD1. The length of the CDR3 is 14 residues. V was pared by 4 bases and J by 5 bases, with 6 bases of the junction left unmatched. Germline CDR1 is SGHRS and CDR2 is YFSETQ. CDR3 sequence (DNA): TGCGCCAGCAGCCCCGGGACAGAAGAAAACATTCAGTACTTC. Translation: CASSPGTEENIQYF.

This chain uses TRBV18 with TRBJ1-1; possibly TRBD1 for D (6 bases). This CDR3 has 14 amino acids. Germline V gene data show CDR1 as KGHSH and CDR2 as LQKENI. Trimming took off 6 bases at V and 5 bases at J, with 16 bases between the two ends. CDR3 sequence: CASSPSGRGTEAFF. CDR3 sequence (DNA): TGTGCCAGCTCGCCCTCCGGGAGGGGGACTGAAGCTTTCTTT.

The chain carries TRBV4-2 and TRBJ1-6; the D gene is possibly TRBD1 (6 bases). The germline V gene has CDR1 LGHNA and CDR2 YNFKEQ. CDR3 size: 13 residues. Trimming removed 3 bases at V and 11 bases at J, with 11 bases between. The CDR3 DNA follows: TGTGCCAGCAGCCACGAGGACAGAGCACCCCTCCACTTT. It codes for CASSHEDRAPLHF.

The V gene is TRBV2, the J gene TRBJ2-1; the D is unclear. Germline CDR1 is SNHLY and CDR2 is FYNNEI. Deletions cut 6 bases from V and 4 bases from J, with 10 bases between. CDR3 size: 13 residues. In DNA, the CDR3 is TGTGCCAGCAGGTACGGACGGTACAATGAGCAGTTCTTC. This codes for CASRYGRYNEQFF.